The 22 T cell receptor beta chains below all came from one sample that was sequenced in a study of blood T cell repertoires in COVID-19. Repertoires were generated with immunoSEQ multiplex PCR, while TCRdb's copy carries only in-frame clones and drops some. The sample includes some 200,000 clones, around 82% of them seen just once. Sequenced sample: PBMCs or T cells enriched from blood (not recorded which). All receptors derive from a woman between 50 and 59 years old who had been exposed to COVID-19.

The CDR3 region is CASSSPRSRGTKNIQYF. CDR3 coding DNA: TGTGCCAGCAGTTCTCCTCGGAGTCGGGGGACCAAAAACATTCAGTACTTC. This rearrangement joins TRBV28 to TRBJ2-4, with a tentative D call TRBD2 (6 bases). Germline V gene lookup returns CDR1 MDHEN and CDR2 SYDVKM. Trimming shortened V by 4 bases and J by 2 bases, and 18 bases separated the two germline ends. The CDR3 covers 17 residues.

The chain employs TRBV2 and TRBJ2-7; 7 nucleotides agree with TRBD1. The CDR3 is 12 amino acids. V lost 7 bases, J lost 3 bases, and 3 bases stayed unmatched. CDR1 and CDR2 from the germline V gene are SNHLY and FYNNEI. The CDR3 reads CASNGQVYEQYF. CDR3 sequence (DNA): TGTGCCAGCAACGGACAGGTCTACGAGCAGTACTTC.

This chain links TRBV18 with TRBJ2-3; 9 bases agree with TRBD1. The CDR3 loop spans 15 amino acids. Germline lookup yields CDR1 KGHSH and CDR2 LQKENI. V lost 3 bases to trimming and J lost 4 bases; unmatched junction nucleotides: 5. As DNA, the CDR3 is TGTGCCAGCTCACCGGGGACAGGGCCCGCAGATACGCAGTATTTT. As protein: CASSPGTGPADTQYF.

The rearrangement links TRBV19 to TRBJ2-3; 9 bases align to TRBD2. The germline CDR1 and CDR2 sequences are LNHDA and SQIVND (reference sequence). The CDR3 has 14 residues. Trimming at V came to 9 bases and at J to 6 bases, leaving 10 bases not matched to a gene. CDR3 sequence reads: CASSGLASSDTQYF. CDR3 bases: TGTGCCAGCTCGGGACTAGCATCCTCTGATACGCAGTATTTT.

V usage is TRBV27 and J usage is TRBJ2-5; D is perhaps TRBD2 (5 bases). V lost 2 bases and J 2 bases, leaving 9 bases between the germline ends. Germline loops: CDR1 MNHEY, CDR2 SMNVEV (reference sequence). This CDR3 comprises 14 residues. The CDR3 spells CASSLRGGQETQYF. CDR3 nucleotides: TGTGCCAGCAGTTTAAGAGGCGGGCAAGAGACCCAGTACTTC.

The chain joins TRBV6-2 or TRBV6-3 to TRBJ1-2; TRBD1 matches at 10 bases. Germline CDR1 reads MNHEY; CDR2 reads SVGEGT. This CDR3 has 14 amino acids. V shed 2 bases and J 6 bases; nucleotides not matched to a gene: 3. The CDR3 spells CASSYKGQGNGYTF. In nucleotides, the CDR3 is TGTGCCAGCAGTTACAAGGGACAGGGGAATGGCTACACCTTC.

A single count supports this clone. The rearrangement links TRBV24-1 to TRBJ1-2; 7 bases fit TRBD1. Germline V gene sequence: CDR1 KGHDR, CDR2 SFDVKD. V gave up 2 bases and J gave up 8 bases; unmatched junction bases: 7. The CDR3 consists of 14 residues. The CDR3 sequence is CATSDSDRPQGYTF. The CDR3 DNA follows: TGTGCCACCAGTGATTCGGACAGGCCCCAGGGCTACACCTTC.

This rearrangement joins TRBV9 to TRBJ1-2, with D unclear. CDR3 length: 14 amino acids. Between the trimmed V and J ends, which lost 0 bases and 5 bases, there was a span of 11 bases. Per the germline V gene, CDR1 is SGDLS and CDR2 is YYNGEE. CDR3 in DNA: TGTGCCAGCAGCGTAGGAGGGCCTAGATATGGCTACACCTTC. Residues: CASSVGGPRYGYTF.

The chain carries TRBV10-1 and TRBJ2-3; 8 bases match TRBD2. The CDR3 length is 15 residues. Germline-derived CDR1 and CDR2 are WNHNN and SYGVQD (reference sequence). V trimming: 2 bases; J trimming: 3 bases; junction bases outside the gene matches: 4. Here the CDR3 DNA reads TGCGCCAGCAGTGAGAATAGCGGGGCGACAGATACGCAGTATTTT. It yields the protein CASSENSGATDTQYF.

The chain combines TRBV11-1 with TRBJ1-2, with TRBD1 as a possible D gene (6 bases). This CDR3 contains 13 residues. Deletions cut 5 bases from V and 5 bases from J, with 12 bases between. Per the germline V gene, CDR1 is SGHAT and CDR2 is FQDESV (reference sequence). CDR3 sequence reads: CASSAKQGYGYTF. The CDR3 DNA follows: TGTGCCAGCAGCGCGAAACAGGGATATGGCTACACCTTC. Based on the CDR3 plus reference TRBV11-1 and TRBJ1-2, the full variable domain is EAEVAQSPRYKITEKSQAVAFWCDPISGHATLYWYRQILGQGPELLVQFQDESVVDDSQLPKDRFSAERLKGVDSTLKIQPAELGDSAMYLCASSAKQGYGYTFGSGTRLTVV.

The chain has TRBV6-5 and TRBJ1-2; 11 bases fit TRBD1. This CDR3 comprises 14 residues. V shed 6 bases, J shed 7 bases, and the junction held 7 bases outside the gene matches. The germline V gene encodes CDR1 MNHEY and CDR2 SVGAGI. The CDR3 region has the DNA TGTGCCAGCAGGTCGGACAGGGGGCCGGTTGGCTACACCTTC. The encoded protein is CASRSDRGPVGYTF.

This clone was counted once. V usage is TRBV10-3 and J usage is TRBJ2-1; 10 bases agree with TRBD2. The junction had 7 bases not matched to a gene; V was cut back by 10 bases and J by 7 bases. The CDR3 has 13 residues. Germline V gives CDR1 ENHRY, CDR2 SYGVKD. CDR3 nucleotides: TGTGCCAGCTATAGCGGGGGGACTAATGAGCAGTTCTTC. Its translation: CASYSGGTNEQFF.

The CDR3 sequence is CASSLGVGGRNTEAFF. CDR3 bases: TGTGCCAGCAGCTTAGGGGTGGGCGGGCGGAACACTGAAGCTTTCTTT. The rearrangement joins TRBV7-9 to TRBJ1-1; D gene uncertain. Germline values: CDR1 SEHNR, CDR2 FQNEAQ (reference sequence). The V end was cut by 1 base, the J end by 1 base, with 13 bases between. The CDR3 consists of 16 residues.

J is TRBJ1-2 and V is TRBV6-5; TRBD1 matches at 8 bases. The germline V gene encodes CDR1 MNHEY and CDR2 SVGAGI. V lost 5 bases and J lost 8; bases outside the gene matches: 13. This CDR3 region has 15 residues. The CDR3 is CASSPLAGGIVGYTF. DNA for the CDR3: TGTGCCAGCAGTCCACTGGCAGGGGGCATCGTAGGCTACACCTTC.

This rearrangement joins TRBV7-9 to TRBJ2-3, with 7 bases lining up with TRBD2. CDR3 length equals 15 residues. After removal of 5 bases from V and 5 bases from J, the junction contained 10 bases not matched to a gene. The germline V gene has CDR1 SEHNR and CDR2 FQNEAQ (reference sequence). The CDR3 region has the DNA TGTGCCAGCAGCATGGGGCGCGGGGGAGGAGATACGCAGTATTTT. Residues: CASSMGRGGGDTQYF.

This chain links TRBV6-4 with TRBJ2-2, with 8 positions matching TRBD2. Per the germline V gene, CDR1 is MRHNA and CDR2 is SNTAGT. V gave up 6 bases and J gave up 0 bases; unmatched junction bases: 6. CDR3 length: 16 amino acids. The CDR3 coding sequence is TGTGCCAGCAGCCTCGGGGGGGCGGCGAACACCGGGGAGCTGTTTTTT. Its translation: CASSLGGAANTGELFF.

The chain combines TRBV24-1 with TRBJ1-1; TRBD1 matches at 11 bases. Germline V gene sequence: CDR1 KGHDR, CDR2 SFDVKD. This CDR3 spans 15 amino acids. The V segment lost 2 bases and the J segment 5 bases; nucleotides outside the gene matches: 3. CDR3 coding DNA: TGTGCCACCAGTGATTCGGGACAGGGGGGGACTGAAGCTTTCTTT. Residues: CATSDSGQGGTEAFF.

J is TRBJ2-3 and V is TRBV15; TRBD2 matches 15 bases. Germline V gene lookup returns CDR1 LNHNV and CDR2 YYDKDF (reference sequence). V dropped 0 bases and J dropped 4; count of bases not matched to a gene: 14. The CDR3 consists of 21 residues. CDR3 residues: CATSRDKSTRTSGGAADTQYF. CDR3 DNA: TGTGCCACCAGCAGAGATAAATCGACCCGGACTAGCGGGGGGGCCGCAGATACGCAGTATTTT.

The CDR3 bases are TGTGCCATCAGTGGGACAGCCTACGAGCAGTACTTC. Its translation: CAISGTAYEQYF. This chain joins TRBV10-3 and TRBJ2-7, with a tentative D call TRBD1 (6 bases). The CDR3 spans 12 residues. The germline V gene has CDR1 ENHRY and CDR2 SYGVKD. Trimming took 4 bases from V and 2 from J, leaving 6 bases between them.

This clone was seen only a few times. The chain joins TRBV3-1 (or the pseudogene TRBV3-2) to TRBJ1-5; D unclear. The CDR3 has 15 amino acids. Trimming pared 0 bases from V and 0 bases from J, leaving 6 bases between. The V gene's germline CDR1 is LGHDT and CDR2 YNNKEL (reference sequence). The CDR3 DNA reads as TGTGCCAGCAGCCAAGATCCTCGTAGCAATCAGCCCCAGCATTTT. Protein sequence: CASSQDPRSNQPQHF.

V usage is TRBV15 and J usage is TRBJ2-7; D is possibly TRBD2 (5 bases). This CDR3 region has 12 residues. The V gene's germline CDR1 is LNHNV and CDR2 YYDKDF (reference sequence). The V and J ends lost 3 bases and 7 bases respectively, with 10 bases between them. CDR3 amino acids: CATSSATGEQYF. CDR3 DNA: TGTGCCACCAGCAGCGCAACGGGGGAGCAGTACTTC.

This chain joins TRBV5-5 and TRBJ1-3; weak D call: TRBD1 (5 bases). The V gene's germline CDR1 is SGHKS and CDR2 YYEKEE (reference sequence). The CDR3 is 16 amino acids. Trimming removed 0 bases from V and 1 base from J, with 11 bases in between. CDR3 residues: CASSLGQKHSGNTIYF. The DNA for the CDR3 is TGTGCCAGCAGCTTGGGACAGAAGCATTCTGGAAACACCATATATTTT.